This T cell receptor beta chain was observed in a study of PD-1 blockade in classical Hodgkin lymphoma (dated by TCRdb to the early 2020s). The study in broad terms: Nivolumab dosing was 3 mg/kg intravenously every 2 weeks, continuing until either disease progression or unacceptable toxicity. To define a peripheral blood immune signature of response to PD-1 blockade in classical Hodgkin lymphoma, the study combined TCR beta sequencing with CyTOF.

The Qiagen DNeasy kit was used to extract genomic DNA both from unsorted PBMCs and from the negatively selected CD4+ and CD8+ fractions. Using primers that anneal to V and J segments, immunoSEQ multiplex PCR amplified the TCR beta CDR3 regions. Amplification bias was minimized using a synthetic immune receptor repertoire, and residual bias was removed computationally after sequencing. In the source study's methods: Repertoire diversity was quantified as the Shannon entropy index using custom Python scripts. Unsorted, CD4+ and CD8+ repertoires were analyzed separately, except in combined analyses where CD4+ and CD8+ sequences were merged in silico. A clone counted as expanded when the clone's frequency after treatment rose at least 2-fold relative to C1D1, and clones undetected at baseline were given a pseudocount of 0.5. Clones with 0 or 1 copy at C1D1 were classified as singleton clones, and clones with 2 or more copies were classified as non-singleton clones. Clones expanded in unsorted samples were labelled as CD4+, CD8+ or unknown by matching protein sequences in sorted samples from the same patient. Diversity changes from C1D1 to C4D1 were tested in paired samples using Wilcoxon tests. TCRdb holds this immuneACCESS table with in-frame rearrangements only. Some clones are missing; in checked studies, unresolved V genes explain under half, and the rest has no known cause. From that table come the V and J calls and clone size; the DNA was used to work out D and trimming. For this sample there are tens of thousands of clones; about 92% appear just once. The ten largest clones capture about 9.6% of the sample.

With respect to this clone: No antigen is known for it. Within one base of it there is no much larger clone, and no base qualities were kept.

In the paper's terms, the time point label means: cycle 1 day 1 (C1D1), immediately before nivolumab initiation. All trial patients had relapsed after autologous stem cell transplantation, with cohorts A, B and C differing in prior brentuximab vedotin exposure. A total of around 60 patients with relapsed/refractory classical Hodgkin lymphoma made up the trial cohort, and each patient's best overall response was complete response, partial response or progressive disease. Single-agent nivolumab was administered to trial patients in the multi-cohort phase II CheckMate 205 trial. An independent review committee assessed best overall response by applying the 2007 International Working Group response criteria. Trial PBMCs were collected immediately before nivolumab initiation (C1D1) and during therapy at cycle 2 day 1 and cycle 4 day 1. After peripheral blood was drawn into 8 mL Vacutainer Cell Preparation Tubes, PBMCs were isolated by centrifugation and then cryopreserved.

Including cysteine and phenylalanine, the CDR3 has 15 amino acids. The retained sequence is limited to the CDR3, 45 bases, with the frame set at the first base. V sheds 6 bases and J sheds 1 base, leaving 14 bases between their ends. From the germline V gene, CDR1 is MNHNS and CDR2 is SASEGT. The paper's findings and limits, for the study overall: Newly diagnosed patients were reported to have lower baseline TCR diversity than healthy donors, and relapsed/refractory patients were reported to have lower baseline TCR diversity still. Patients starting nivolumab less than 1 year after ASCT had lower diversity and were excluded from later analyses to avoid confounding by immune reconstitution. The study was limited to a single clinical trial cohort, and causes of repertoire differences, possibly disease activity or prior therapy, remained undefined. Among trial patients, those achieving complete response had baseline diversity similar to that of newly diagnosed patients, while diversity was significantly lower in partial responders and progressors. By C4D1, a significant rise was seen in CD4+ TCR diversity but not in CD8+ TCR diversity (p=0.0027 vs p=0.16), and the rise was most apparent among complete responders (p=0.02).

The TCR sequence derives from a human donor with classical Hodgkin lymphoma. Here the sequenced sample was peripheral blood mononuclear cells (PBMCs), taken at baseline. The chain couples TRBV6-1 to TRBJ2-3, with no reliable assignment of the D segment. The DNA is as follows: TGTGCCAGCAGCCACTTGGGATGGGGCACAGATACGCAGTATTTT. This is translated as CASSHLGWGTDTQYF.